The clone carrying this T cell receptor beta chain was seen at least ten times. Its antigen is currently unknown. This sample was included in a study of T cells in Graves' hyperthyroidism and ophthalmopathy. On the study more broadly: Peripheral blood draws took place at initial diagnosis, ahead of any treatment.

General study results and limits: Stable hyperthyroidism and ophthalmopathy were separated using 13 V-J signatures. It was a median roughly six months before onset that the model predicted ophthalmopathy. Expanded thyroid clonotypes (above 0.001) were mostly also found in blood.

What was amplified from RNA transcripts were TCR beta CDR3 regions. The HTBI primer set was used in a first-round RT-PCR of the TCR CDR3. TCRdb recomputed calls from the multiplex PCR reads with MiXCR, one row per CDR3 protein. The repertoire holds around 530,000 distinct CDR3 sequences, with 15% to 20% as singletons. This receptor was obtained from a woman between 18 and 29 years old with Graves' ophthalmopathy. The sample consisted of blood.

Here the CDR3 DNA reads TGTGCCAGCAGCCAAGACAAGACAGGGCTGGCCTACGAGCAGTACTTC. This sequence encodes CASSQDKTGLAYEQYF. The chain links TRBV4-2 to TRBJ2-7; 7 bases are shared with TRBD1. Germline V lookup: CDR1 LGHNA, CDR2 YNFKEQ. V gave up 0 bases and J gave up 2 bases; unmatched junction bases: 7. The CDR3 covers 16 residues.